This passage covers 9 T cell receptor beta chains from one sample sequenced in a study of CD8+ T cells in alopecia areata. RNA was isolated and reverse transcribed to cDNA, the sequencing template. Assay used: immunoSEQ multiplex PCR; TCRdb lists only in-frame clones, some missing. The repertoire holds roughly 150,000 clones, around 57% seen once, with approximately 4.3% in the top ten. Sequencing was carried out using CD4+ T cells sorted from blood. The receptors come from a human donor in good health.

V gene TRBV29-1 combines with J gene TRBJ2-7, with 7 bases matching TRBD2. CDR3 length equals 12 residues. V was pared by 6 bases and J by 4 bases, with 6 bases of the junction left unmatched. CDR1 is SQVTM, CDR2 ANQGSEA, per germline. CDR3 sequence (DNA): TGCAGCGTGGCCCCGGGGGGTTACGAGCAGTACTTC. Translating it yields CSVAPGGYEQYF.

This chain links TRBV29-1 with TRBJ1-2; 9 bases line up with TRBD1. CDR3 length equals 14 residues. V trimming: 4 bases; J trimming: 4 bases; junction bases outside the gene matches: 7. Germline V gene sequence: CDR1 SQVTM, CDR2 ANQGSEA. CDR3 sequence reads: CSVARTGVIYGYTF. DNA of the CDR3: TGCAGCGTTGCTCGGACAGGGGTAATCTATGGCTACACCTTC.

This clone was detected a few times. The V call is TRBV5-1, the J call TRBJ2-2; no reliable D call. V was cut by 1 base and J by 0 bases, with 10 bases left in between. CDR1 is SGHRS and CDR2 is YFSETQ in the germline V gene. The CDR3 extends over 16 amino acids. The CDR3 DNA reads TGCGCCAGCAGCTTGTCAATGAGGACGAACACCGGGGAGCTGTTTTTT. Amino acids: CASSLSMRTNTGELFF.

The rearrangement joins TRBV5-8 to TRBJ1-5; 8 bases align to TRBD1. Germline CDR1 is SGHTS and CDR2 is YDEGEE. V shed 4 bases, J shed 2 bases, and the junction held 8 bases outside the gene matches. This CDR3 has 16 amino acids. CDR3 bases: TGTGCCAGCAGCCCCACAGGGGGTGGAGGCAATCAGCCCCAGCATTTT. Protein: CASSPTGGGGNQPQHF.

This clone showed up just a few times. The rearrangement uses TRBV18 and TRBJ2-7, with 10 positions matching TRBD1. With V trimmed by 4 bases and J by 4 bases, 4 bases remained unmatched. Germline-derived CDR1 and CDR2 are KGHSH and LQKENI. This CDR3 comprises 14 residues. The CDR3 DNA is TGTGCCAGCTCACGGGACAGGGGAGCGTACGAGCAGTACTTC. Translating gives CASSRDRGAYEQYF.

There are a few counts of this clone. This chain links TRBV29-1 with TRBJ2-3; D remains ambiguous. The CDR3 consists of 13 residues. In germline, CDR1 is SQVTM, CDR2 ANQGSEA. Deletions cut 4 bases from V and 6 bases from J, with 14 bases between. CDR3 sequence (DNA): TGCAGCGTTGCGTTTACCCCCGGGGATACGCAGTATTTT. This codes for CSVAFTPGDTQYF.

This chain connects TRBV7-2 to TRBJ2-2; 12 nucleotides align to TRBD2. Trimming took 5 bases from V and 0 from J; bases not matched to a gene: 7. CDR1 and CDR2 from the germline V gene are SGHTA and FQGNSA. This CDR3 contains 18 residues. This chain's CDR3 is CASSPHGLAGPNTGELFF. CDR3 DNA: TGTGCCAGCAGCCCCCACGGACTAGCGGGACCGAACACCGGGGAGCTGTTTTTT.

CDR3 residues: CASSRGTAGELFF. CDR3 nucleotide sequence: TGTGCCAGCAGTCGGGGGACGGCCGGGGAGCTGTTTTTT. The chain joins TRBV2 to TRBJ2-2; TRBD2 is a possible D gene (6 bases). Trimming removed 5 bases at V and 6 bases at J, with 10 bases between. CDR1 is SNHLY, CDR2 FYNNEI, per germline. The CDR3 is made up of 13 amino acids.

The chain links TRBV4-1 to TRBJ2-5, with 7 bases fitting TRBD2. The CDR3 has 15 amino acids. The germline V gene encodes CDR1 MGHRA and CDR2 YSYEKL. V was clipped by 4 bases and J by 4 bases; unmatched bases: 9. CDR3 loop: CASSRGGLGRETQYF. The CDR3 DNA follows: TGCGCCAGCAGCCGGGGGGGACTGGGCAGAGAGACCCAGTACTTC.